Following are 5 T cell receptor beta chains from one sample sequenced in a study of T cell changes during pregnancy in multiple sclerosis. The assay was immunoSEQ multiplex PCR, and TCRdb's table has in-frame clones only and misses some. The table has fewer than 130,000 clones, approximately 90% seen once. This sample comprised peripheral blood, obtained after pregnancy. These TCRs come from a female donor with multiple sclerosis, enrolled in a pregnancy study.

The J gene is TRBJ2-7, the V gene TRBV19; D perhaps matches TRBD2 (5 bases). Trimming removed 2 bases at V and 7 bases at J, with 12 bases between. The CDR3 runs to 13 residues. Germline V gives CDR1 LNHDA, CDR2 SQIVND (reference sequence). As DNA, the CDR3 is TGTGCCAGTAGTATAATTTCCGGGGTAGAGCAGTACTTC. Translating gives CASSIISGVEQYF.

This chain joins TRBV7-3 and TRBJ2-5, with D unclear. The length of the CDR3 is 16 residues. With 1 base removed from V and 1 base from J, the gap between germline ends came to 13 bases. Germline V gene sequence: CDR1 SGHTA, CDR2 FQGTGA. As DNA, the CDR3 is TGTGCCAGCAGCTTAAGAGGCTACTCGGCCCAAGAGACCCAGTACTTC. Protein: CASSLRGYSAQETQYF.

This chain connects TRBV30 to TRBJ2-3, with 7 nucleotides matching TRBD2. V gave up 4 bases and J gave up 2 bases; unmatched junction bases: 6. Looked up from germline, CDR1 is GTSNPN and CDR2 is SVGIG (reference sequence). The CDR3 contains 14 residues. CDR3 loop: CAWTRGVHTDTQYF. The CDR3, as DNA: TGTGCCTGGACTCGGGGGGTACACACAGATACGCAGTATTTT.

The chain has TRBV21-1 and TRBJ2-3; the tabulated D call, TRBD1, remains unverified against the DNA. TRBV21-1 is marked as a pseudogene. CDR3 length: 17 amino acids. CDR3 loop: CASSKVGQVLSTDTQYF. CDR3 DNA sequence: TGTGCCAGCAGCAAAGTTGGACAGGTTCTAAGCACAGATACGCAGTATTTT.

The chain has TRBV29-1 and TRBJ2-3; 13 nucleotides line up with TRBD2. J was trimmed by 1 base and V by 0 bases; bases with no gene match: 16. Germline loops: CDR1 SQVTM, CDR2 ANQGSEA. The CDR3 runs to 21 residues. The CDR3 loop is CSVEDGGLTSGGNRGTDTQYF. CDR3 DNA sequence: TGCAGCGTTGAAGACGGGGGGTTGACTAGCGGGGGGAACCGAGGCACAGATACGCAGTATTTT.